Given below is one TCR beta chain in context. This sample is drawn from a study of monozygotic twins with inflammatory bowel disease. This CDR3 region has 14 residues. Looked up from germline, CDR1 is SGDLS and CDR2 is YYNGEE. TCRdb reprocessed the 5' RACE reads and keeps a single row for each CDR3 protein, giving no DNA. Across 330,000 or so distinct CDR3 sequences, the top ten clones capture 2% to 2.5% of the sample. The V call is TRBV9, the J call TRBJ1-6; TCRdb reports TRBD1, a call that lacks DNA to check it against. The sequence came from a human donor with ulcerative colitis or Crohn's disease, or a healthy co-twin of an affected twin (not recorded which). The sequenced sample consisted of blood. CDR3 region: CASSPGTGGSSLHF.